The 27 T cell receptor beta chains in this list originate from one sample, sequenced in a study of early T cells in non-severe SARS-CoV-2 infection. From the 5' RACE reads, TCRdb called clonotypes with MiXCR, one entry per CDR3 protein. The sample has 25,000 to 35,000 distinct CDR3 sequences; about 4.9% are singletons. Sequenced: whole blood. Receptors originate from an adult who was a healthcare worker with PCR-confirmed SARS-CoV-2 infection or an uninfected control (not recorded which).

This clonotype was found many times. V is TRBV3-1 and J is TRBJ2-1; tentatively, D is TRBD1 (5 bases). Germline loops: CDR1 LGHDT, CDR2 YNNKEL (reference sequence). Trimming removed 3 bases from V and 6 bases from J, with 12 bases in between. This CDR3 spans 14 amino acids. The CDR3 DNA is TGTGCCAGCAGCCACCTATCTAGGGGCAATGAGCAGTTCTTC. Its translation is CASSHLSRGNEQFF.

This clonotype was seen more than once but under ten times. The chain combines TRBV7-3 with TRBJ2-5, with 10 positions matching TRBD2. The CDR3 is 15 amino acids. Losses at the gene ends were 1 base for V and 9 bases for J; bases not matched to a gene: 8. Per the germline V gene, CDR1 is SGHTA and CDR2 is FQGTGA. The CDR3 sequence is CASSLIAGGQSPQYF. CDR3 coding DNA: TGTGCCAGCAGCTTAATAGCGGGGGGACAGAGTCCCCAGTACTTC.

This clonotype was counted between two and nine times. Relative to the germline gene, one junction end is altered; a read error may explain this. This rearrangement joins TRBV7-7 to TRBJ2-1, with TRBD2 matching 9 bases. The germline V gene encodes CDR1 SSHAT and CDR2 FNYEAQ (reference sequence). This CDR3 contains 15 residues. CDR3 sequence (DNA): TGTGCTAGCAGCCCCGTAGCGGGAGTTCCCCCTGAGCAGTTCTTC. It specifies CASSPVAGVPPEQFF.

V and J are TRBV6-2 or TRBV6-3 and TRBJ1-1, with a weak D call TRBD1 (5 bases). Germline assignment: CDR1 MNHEY and CDR2 SVGEGT. Trimming stripped 5 bases from V and 5 bases from J, with 15 bases between. The CDR3 sequence is 14 residues long. The CDR3 is CASSTQGGGTEAFF. As DNA, the CDR3 is TGTGCCAGCAGTACCCAGGGTGGAGGGACTGAAGCTTTCTTT.

This clonotype showed up just a few times. V and J are TRBV20-1 and TRBJ2-5; D is undetermined. The length of the CDR3 is 13 residues. V was clipped by 0 bases and J by 4 bases, with 9 bases between them. Germline V gene lookup returns CDR1 DFQATT and CDR2 SNEGSKA (reference sequence). CDR3 residues: CSARDLPSETQYF. DNA for the CDR3: TGCAGTGCTAGAGACCTCCCCTCAGAGACCCAGTACTTC.

This clonotype was seen a handful of times. V is TRBV24-1 and J is TRBJ2-1, with 11 bases fitting TRBD1. J lost 5 bases, V lost 7 bases, and 6 bases had no gene match. The CDR3 is 15 residues long. The germline gives CDR1 KGHDR, CDR2 SFDVKD. CDR3 protein: CATSGTGGMNNEQFF. The CDR3 coding sequence is TGTGCCACCAGCGGGACAGGGGGGATGAACAATGAGCAGTTCTTC.

This clonotype was observed at least ten times. The chain carries TRBV4-2 and TRBJ2-1; weak D call: TRBD1 (5 bases). Germline CDR1 and CDR2: LGHNA and YNFKEQ. V was trimmed by 4 bases and J by 16 bases, leaving 20 bases between them. The CDR3 has 13 residues. The CDR3, as DNA: TGTGCCAGCAGCCCCTCTGCGGTGCAGGGCCCCTTCTTC. Translating it yields CASSPSAVQGPFF.

This clonotype was seen more than once but under ten times. V gene TRBV6-2 or TRBV6-3 combines with J gene TRBJ1-1, with D unresolved. CDR1 and CDR2 (germline): MNHEY, SVGEGT. The CDR3 spans 13 residues. V lost 2 bases and J 4 bases, leaving 8 bases between the germline ends. In nucleotides, the CDR3 is TGTGCCAGCAGTTACCCCGGAGGCACTGAAGCTTTCTTT. It yields the protein CASSYPGGTEAFF.

The chain is built from TRBV6-2 or TRBV6-3 and TRBJ2-1, with unresolved D. Between the trimmed V and J ends, which lost 5 bases and 2 bases, there was a span of 1 base. The CDR3 loop spans 11 amino acids. Germline V CDR1 and CDR2: MNHEY, SVGEGT. CDR3 region: CASSPYNEQFF. In DNA form, the CDR3 reads TGTGCCAGCAGTCCCTACAATGAGCAGTTCTTC.

This chain connects TRBV20-1 to TRBJ2-5; 9 bases map to TRBD1. Germline-derived CDR1 and CDR2 are DFQATT and SNEGSKA (reference sequence). V shed 2 bases and J 6 bases; nucleotides not matched to a gene: 10. This CDR3 is 15 amino acids long. CDR3 coding DNA: TGCAGTGCTAGACCGCCGGGACAGGGTAGGAAGACCCAGTACTTC. As protein: CSARPPGQGRKTQYF.

The sample holds many counts of this clonotype. The V gene is TRBV4-1, the J gene TRBJ1-3; 12 positions match TRBD1. This CDR3 contains 18 residues. Per germline, CDR1 MGHRA and CDR2 YSYEKL. The ends lost 0 bases at V and 0 bases at J; junction bases unmatched: 3. CDR3 nucleotides: TGCGCCAGCAGCCAAGATGGGGACAGGGGGCTCTCTGGAAACACCATATATTTT. Translated, it gives CASSQDGDRGLSGNTIYF.

In its sample, this clonotype was seen many times. The genes are TRBV2 and TRBJ1-4; TRBD1 might be the D (5 bases). There are 14 residues in the CDR3. The ends were cut back, 7 bases at V and 8 bases at J, with 17 bases in the middle. CDR1 and CDR2 from the germline V gene are SNHLY and FYNNEI. Written as DNA, the CDR3 is TGTGCCAGCAAATCGGGGCAGGGTGGGGAAAAACTGTTTTTT. It yields the protein CASKSGQGGEKLFF.

This clonotype was seen many times. V is TRBV6-1 and J is TRBJ1-1, with no clear D. V was clipped by 6 bases and J by 6 bases, with 11 bases between them. Germline V gene lookup returns CDR1 MNHNS and CDR2 SASEGT. The CDR3 covers 12 residues. The CDR3 DNA reads TGTGCCAGCAGATACACAAGGGCTGAAGCTTTCTTT. This translates into CASRYTRAEAFF.

The chain uses TRBV5-5 and TRBJ2-1; 9 bases line up with TRBD1. CDR3 length: 17 residues. Germline lookup yields CDR1 SGHKS and CDR2 YYEKEE (reference sequence). The V gene end was trimmed by 2 bases and the J gene end by 0 bases; junction bases not matched to a gene: 6. The CDR3 loop reads CASSFRTGASSYNEQFF. CDR3 bases: TGTGCCAGCAGCTTCCGGACAGGGGCCAGCTCCTACAATGAGCAGTTCTTC.

This clonotype was observed many times. V and J are TRBV9 and TRBJ2-1, with D possibly being TRBD2 (6 bases). V lost 0 bases to trimming and J lost 0 bases, with 7 bases between them. This CDR3 contains 15 residues. CDR1 SGDLS and CDR2 YYNGEE come from the germline V gene. The CDR3 is CASSVGGNSYNEQFF. In nucleotides, the CDR3 is TGTGCCAGCAGCGTAGGCGGGAACTCCTACAATGAGCAGTTCTTC.

The V and J genes are TRBV9 and TRBJ2-3, with 10 bases identical to TRBD2. From germline, CDR1 is SGDLS and CDR2 YYNGEE. After removal of 0 bases from V and 0 bases from J, the junction contained 1 base not matched to a gene. The CDR3 extends over 16 amino acids. The CDR3 DNA follows: TGTGCCAGCAGCGTAGAGCGGGGGGGAAGCACAGATACGCAGTATTTT. It specifies CASSVERGGSTDTQYF.

This clonotype has a count of ten or more. The chain couples TRBV30 to TRBJ1-3; D perhaps matches TRBD1 (5 bases). CDR3 length equals 13 residues. V gave up 5 bases and J gave up 2 bases, with 10 bases separating them. From germline, CDR1 is GTSNPN and CDR2 SVGIG (reference sequence). The CDR3 region has the DNA TGTGCCTGGGGATCAGGGACTGGAAACACCATATATTTT. It yields the protein CAWGSGTGNTIYF.

This clonotype was detected ten times or more. The chain employs TRBV28 and TRBJ2-3; no firm D call. Trimming stripped 6 bases from V and 5 bases from J, with 6 bases between. The CDR3 totals 11 residues. Per the germline V gene, CDR1 is MDHEN and CDR2 is SYDVKM. The CDR3, as DNA: TGTGCCAGCAGCCACCAAGATACGCAGTATTTT. This encodes CASSHQDTQYF.

This clonotype was detected a few times. The chain is built from TRBV19 and TRBJ1-5; D unclear. Germline V CDR1 and CDR2: LNHDA, SQIVND (reference sequence). V dropped 6 bases and J dropped 7 bases, with 16 bases sitting between them. The length of the CDR3 is 14 residues. CDR3 DNA: TGTGCCAGTAGATATCCGACCGCCGGGCAGCCCCAGCATTTT. Its protein is CASRYPTAGQPQHF.

This clonotype was recorded at least ten times. The chain has TRBV4-2 and TRBJ2-4; TRBD1 might be the D (5 bases). With 3 bases removed from V and 0 bases from J, the gap between germline ends came to 12 bases. The CDR3 consists of 16 residues. CDR1 and CDR2 from the germline V gene are LGHNA and YNFKEQ. This chain's CDR3 is CASSHRASLAKNIQYF. The DNA for the CDR3 is TGTGCCAGCAGCCACAGGGCTTCCTTAGCCAAAAACATTCAGTACTTC.

The table lists this clonotype with a few counts. The rearrangement joins TRBV19 to TRBJ2-3; 10 bases agree with TRBD2. The V and J ends lost 2 bases and 2 bases, in that order; junction bases with no gene match: 7. This CDR3 has 17 amino acids. Germline V lookup: CDR1 LNHDA, CDR2 SQIVND (reference sequence). CDR3 protein: CASSIPPSGGDTDTQYF. As DNA, the CDR3 is TGTGCCAGTAGTATACCCCCCAGCGGGGGGGACACAGATACGCAGTATTTT.

This clonotype was observed at least ten times. This chain connects TRBV12-3 or TRBV12-4 to TRBJ2-7; perhaps TRBD1 as D (6 bases). This CDR3 has 13 amino acids. The V end lost 2 bases, the J end lost 2 bases, and 7 bases lay between the germline ends. The CDR3 here is CASSLRDTYEQYF. The CDR3 bases are TGTGCCAGCAGTTTAAGGGACACCTACGAGCAGTACTTC.

This clonotype showed up many times. The V call is TRBV20-1, the J call TRBJ2-6; possibly TRBD1 or TRBD2 for D (5 bases each). The CDR3 contains 15 residues. Germline values: CDR1 DFQATT, CDR2 SNEGSKA (reference sequence). Trimming removed 3 bases at V and 0 bases at J, with 9 bases between. CDR3 protein: CSASGAASGANVLTF. In nucleotides, the CDR3 is TGCAGTGCTAGCGGGGCTGCCTCTGGGGCCAACGTCCTGACTTTC.

There are many counts of this clonotype. This rearrangement joins TRBV28 to TRBJ2-2, with D hard to call. CDR1 is MDHEN, CDR2 SYDVKM, per germline. The CDR3 sequence is 16 residues long. Deletions cut 6 bases from V and 1 base from J, with 15 bases between. The CDR3 bases are TGTGCCAGCAGGCACCCAGGCGGACGGAACACCGGGGAGCTGTTTTTT. It codes for CASRHPGGRNTGELFF.

This clonotype was counted ten times or more. The chain carries TRBV12-3 or TRBV12-4 and TRBJ2-2; TRBD2 matches at 16 bases. V was pared by 8 bases and J by 1 base, with 16 bases of the junction left unmatched. This CDR3 comprises 21 residues. CDR3 coding DNA: TGTGCCAGCTCCACCTCCCACGGGACTAGCGGGAGGGGATTGAACACCGGGGAGCTGTTTTTT. Its translation is CASSTSHGTSGRGLNTGELFF.

This clonotype was found many times. The chain carries TRBV20-1 and TRBJ1-2; TRBD1 might be the D (5 bases). V dropped 6 bases and J dropped 1 base, with 12 bases sitting between them. The CDR3 sequence is 13 residues long. The germline V gene has CDR1 DFQATT and CDR2 SNEGSKA (reference sequence). The CDR3 sequence is CSAPLGVNYGYTF. The CDR3 DNA is TGCAGTGCACCCTTGGGGGTTAACTATGGCTACACCTTC.

This chain connects TRBV7-8 to TRBJ2-5; tentative D call: TRBD1 (5 bases). CDR1 and CDR2 (germline): SGHVS, FQNEAQ. V lost 7 bases to trimming and J lost 4 bases, with 13 bases between them. The CDR3 is 13 amino acids. CDR3 region: CASNWGRRETQYF. CDR3 in DNA: TGTGCCAGCAACTGGGGCCGGAGAGAGACCCAGTACTTC.